What follows describes a single T cell receptor beta chain. Its target is unknown. These data come from a study of T cell repertoires in cytomegalovirus infection. Study as a whole: It was the public TCR beta signatures that indicated both CMV infection and matching HLA type.

A single record per CDR3 protein comes from TCRdb applying MiXCR to the reads. The sample has approximately 65,000 distinct CDR3 sequences, around 20% seen once. This specimen consisted of CD8+ T cells from cultured PBMCs, obtained from culture after CMV antigen stimulation. The TCR was taken from a human donor in good health (CMV status not recorded). Some clones in this sample may be carry-over from other donors' samples.

This CDR3 is CASSVDPRTGANYGYTF. CDR3 nucleotides: TGTGCCAGCAGCGTCGATCCGAGGACTGGAGCTAACTATGGCTACACCTTC. The chain couples TRBV9 to TRBJ1-2, with unresolved D. The CDR3 totals 17 residues. In germline, CDR1 is SGDLS, CDR2 YYNGEE. Trimming removed 2 bases from V and 0 bases from J, with 17 bases in between.